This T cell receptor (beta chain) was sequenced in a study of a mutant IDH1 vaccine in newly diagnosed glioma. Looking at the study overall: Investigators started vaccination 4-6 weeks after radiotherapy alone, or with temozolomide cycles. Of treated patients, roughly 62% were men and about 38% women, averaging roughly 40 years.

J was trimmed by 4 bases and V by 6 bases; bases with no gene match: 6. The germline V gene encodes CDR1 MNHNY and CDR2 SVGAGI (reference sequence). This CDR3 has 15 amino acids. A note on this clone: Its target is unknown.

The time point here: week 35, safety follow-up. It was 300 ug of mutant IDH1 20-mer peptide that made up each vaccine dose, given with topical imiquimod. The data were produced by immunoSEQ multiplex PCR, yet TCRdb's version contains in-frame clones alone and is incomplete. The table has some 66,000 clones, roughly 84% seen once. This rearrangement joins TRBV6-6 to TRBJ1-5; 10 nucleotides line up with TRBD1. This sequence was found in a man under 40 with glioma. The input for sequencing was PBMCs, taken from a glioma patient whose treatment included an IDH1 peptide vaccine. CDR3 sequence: CASSGQGVWNQPQHF. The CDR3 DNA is TGTGCCAGCAGCGGACAGGGGGTTTGGAATCAGCCCCAGCATTTT.